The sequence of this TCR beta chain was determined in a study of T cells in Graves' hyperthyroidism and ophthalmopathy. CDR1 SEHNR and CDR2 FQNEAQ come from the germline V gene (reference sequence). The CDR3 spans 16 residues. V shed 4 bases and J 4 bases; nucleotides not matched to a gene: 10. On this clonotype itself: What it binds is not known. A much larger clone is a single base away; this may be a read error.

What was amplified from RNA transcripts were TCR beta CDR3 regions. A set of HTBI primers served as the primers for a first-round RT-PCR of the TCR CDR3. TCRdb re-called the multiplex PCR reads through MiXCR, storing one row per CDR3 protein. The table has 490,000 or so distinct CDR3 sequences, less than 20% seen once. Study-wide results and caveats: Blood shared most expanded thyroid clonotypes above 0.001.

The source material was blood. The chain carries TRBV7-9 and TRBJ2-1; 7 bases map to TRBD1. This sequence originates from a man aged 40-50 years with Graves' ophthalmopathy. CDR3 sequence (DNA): TGTGCCAGCAGCTCCGCGACAGGGTCGGGTTACAATGAGCAGTTCTTC. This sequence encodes CASSSATGSGYNEQFF.